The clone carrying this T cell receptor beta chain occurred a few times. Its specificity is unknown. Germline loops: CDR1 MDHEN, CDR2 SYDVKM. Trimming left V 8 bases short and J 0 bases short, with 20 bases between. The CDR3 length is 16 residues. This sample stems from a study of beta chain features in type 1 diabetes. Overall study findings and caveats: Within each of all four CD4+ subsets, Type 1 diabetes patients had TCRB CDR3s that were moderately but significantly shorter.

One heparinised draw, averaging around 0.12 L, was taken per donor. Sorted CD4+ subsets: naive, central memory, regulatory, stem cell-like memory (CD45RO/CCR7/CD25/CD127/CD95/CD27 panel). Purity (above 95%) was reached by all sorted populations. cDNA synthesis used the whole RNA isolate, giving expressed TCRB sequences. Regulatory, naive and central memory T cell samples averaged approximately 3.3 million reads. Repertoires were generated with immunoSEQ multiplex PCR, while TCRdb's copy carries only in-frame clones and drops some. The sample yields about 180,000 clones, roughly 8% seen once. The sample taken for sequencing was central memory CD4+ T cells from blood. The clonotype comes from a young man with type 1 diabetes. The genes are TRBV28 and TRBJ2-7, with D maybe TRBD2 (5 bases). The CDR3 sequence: CASRGARKTLSYEQYF. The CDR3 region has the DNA TGTGCCAGCCGGGGTGCACGGAAGACCCTCTCCTACGAGCAGTACTTC.